This T cell receptor beta chain is from a study of blood T cell repertoires in COVID-19. As for the study in general: Acute and convalescent COVID-19 samples came from the United States, Italy and Spain. The cDNA or gDNA used as material had been derived from T cells, B-cell-depleted T cells, or PBMCs.

This CDR3 is 14 amino acids long. V was cut by 1 base and J by 4 bases, with 9 bases left in between. CDR1 is LNHNV and CDR2 is YYDKDF in the germline V gene (reference sequence). Authors' analysis steps: Reference gene primer amplification gave nucleated cell count estimates. Method: immunoSEQ multiplex PCR; TCRdb's copy keeps in-frame clones and lacks some. The DNA was the basis for D and trimming; V, J and clone size are from that table. Here the sample spans some 490,000 clones, 80% to 90% being singletons. This clonotype originated in a human donor in a cohort sampled during active COVID-19. The sample comprised peripheral blood. The chain uses TRBV15 and TRBJ2-3; perhaps TRBD2 as D (5 bases). The DNA for the CDR3 is TGTGCCACCAGCAGAGGGACCGGGGCAGATACGCAGTATTTT. Amino acids: CATSRGTGADTQYF.